Presented here are 9 T cell receptor beta chains from one specimen sequenced in a study of long-term antiretroviral therapy in people with HIV. At the survey level, the v3.0 immunoSEQ assay was run. Sequencing was performed with immunoSEQ multiplex PCR; in TCRdb, only in-frame clones are kept and a portion is missing. Of roughly 38,000 clones in the sample, 65% to 90% were seen once. The specimen was unsorted PBMCs, collected 0.3 years after starting antiretroviral therapy. The receptors were gathered from a man younger than 30 with HIV.

The chain is built from TRBV6-4 and TRBJ2-3, with D tentatively TRBD1 (6 bases). This CDR3 spans 14 amino acids. V lost 6 bases and J lost 2, with 12 bases in between. Germline values: CDR1 MRHNA, CDR2 SNTAGT. The CDR3 coding sequence is TGTGCCAGCAGGAACTCAGGGGCCACAGATACGCAGTATTTT. It yields the protein CASRNSGATDTQYF.

The chain has TRBV18 and TRBJ1-1; D is unclear. Germline V gene data show CDR1 as KGHSH and CDR2 as LQKENI. The CDR3 totals 14 residues. Between the trimmed V and J ends, which lost 4 bases and 2 bases, there was a span of 11 bases. The CDR3 loop is CASSLGSGNTEAFF. The CDR3 DNA follows: TGTGCCAGCTCACTCGGGTCGGGAAACACTGAAGCTTTCTTT.

The chain links TRBV7-3 to TRBJ2-2, with a weak D call TRBD2 (5 bases). Germline values: CDR1 SGHTA, CDR2 FQGTGA. The CDR3 spans 13 residues. Deletions cut 4 bases from V and 7 bases from J, with 10 bases between. CDR3 protein: CASSSDRGGELFF. CDR3 sequence (DNA): TGTGCCAGCAGCTCGGACCGGGGCGGGGAGCTGTTTTTT.

CDR3 sequence: CASSKGLAGHSTDTQYF. CDR3 nucleotide sequence: TGTGCCAGTAGTAAAGGACTAGCGGGACATAGCACAGATACGCAGTATTTT. The chain employs TRBV19 and TRBJ2-3; 12 positions match TRBD2. The CDR3 runs 17 residues. The V gene end was trimmed by 4 bases and the J gene end by 0 bases; junction bases not matched to a gene: 5. The germline V gene encodes CDR1 LNHDA and CDR2 SQIVND (reference sequence).

The chain has TRBV30 and TRBJ2-1, with D possibly TRBD2 on 5 matching bases. Germline CDR1 GTSNPN, CDR2 SVGIG (reference sequence). CDR3 length equals 16 residues. Trimming removed 3 bases at V and 4 bases at J, with 19 bases between. CDR3 amino acids: CAWRKRGSGNYNEQFF. In DNA form, the CDR3 reads TGTGCCTGGAGGAAAAGAGGGAGCGGAAATTACAATGAGCAGTTCTTC.

The chain employs TRBV30 and TRBJ1-6; D remains ambiguous. Deletions cut 1 base from V and 3 bases from J, with 10 bases between. CDR1 and CDR2 from the germline V gene are GTSNPN and SVGIG (reference sequence). The CDR3 runs to 15 residues. The CDR3 sequence: CAWSGGRDYNSPLHF. The CDR3 region has the DNA TGTGCCTGGAGTGGTGGACGGGACTATAATTCACCCCTCCACTTT.

On this clone itself: The sample carries other DNA sequences with the same CDR3. This chain uses TRBV19 with TRBJ2-7; D is undetermined. With 3 bases removed from V and 5 bases from J, the gap between germline ends came to 11 bases. CDR1 LNHDA and CDR2 SQIVND come from the germline V gene (reference sequence). The CDR3 runs to 13 residues. DNA of the CDR3: TGTGCCAGTAGTATTGCGGACGGCGACGAGCAGTACTTC. The encoded protein is CASSIADGDEQYF.

The rearrangement joins TRBV4-3 to TRBJ2-2, with 11 bases lining up with TRBD2. Germline V gives CDR1 LGHNA, CDR2 YSLEER. This CDR3 comprises 17 residues. V gave up 0 bases and J gave up 6 bases; unmatched junction bases: 6. CDR3 DNA sequence: TGCGCCAGCAGCCAAGAACGACTAGCGGGATTTCCCGGGGAGCTGTTTTTT. Amino acid sequence: CASSQERLAGFPGELFF.

This chain connects TRBV19 to TRBJ2-1; no reliable D call. The V gene lost 5 bases and the J gene lost 7 bases, with 9 bases spanning the gap. The germline V gene has CDR1 LNHDA and CDR2 SQIVND (reference sequence). This CDR3 has 12 amino acids. CDR3 in DNA: TGTGCCAGTAGTTTTCTCCCAAATGAGCAGTTCTTC. It encodes CASSFLPNEQFF. Complete variable domain (other parts from reference TRBV19 and TRBJ2-1): DGGITQSPKYLFRKEGQNVTLSCEQNLNHDAMYWYRQDPGQGLRLIYYSQIVNDFQKGDIAEGYSVSREKKESFPLTVTSAQKNPTAFYLCASSFLPNEQFFGPGTRLTVL.